What follows describes a single T cell receptor beta chain. The authors' processing: Reference gene primer amplification in the assay estimated nucleated cell counts. Assay used: immunoSEQ multiplex PCR; TCRdb lists only in-frame clones, some missing. D and trimming were read from the DNA, whereas the V and J calls and clone size are those reported in that table. There are 300,000 to 400,000 clones in the sample; roughly 90% occur only once, and roughly 4% lies in the top ten. This sample was taken from a study of blood T cell repertoires in COVID-19. Study context: Nucleic acid was either cDNA or gDNA, and it came from T cells, B-cell-depleted T cells, or PBMCs.

Per the germline V gene, CDR1 is SGHRS and CDR2 is YFSETQ. This CDR3 spans 14 amino acids. Trimming took 6 bases from V and 7 from J, leaving 19 bases between them. Material for sequencing was peripheral blood. The sequence was collected from a woman between 45 and 65 years old with active or convalescent COVID-19. This sequence joins TRBV5-1 and TRBJ1-2; TRBD1 is a possible D gene (6 bases). CDR3 loop: CASNIGGADSGYTF. Written as DNA, the CDR3 is TGCGCCAGCAACATTGGGGGGGCGGACAGTGGCTACACCTTC.